These T cell receptor beta chains were read from a single sample in a study of blood T cell repertoires in COVID-19. Repertoires were generated with immunoSEQ multiplex PCR, while TCRdb's copy carries only in-frame clones and drops some. The table has some 170,000 clones, roughly 84% seen once; the top ten hold about 1%. Material: peripheral blood. These receptors all stem from a middle-aged man with acute or convalescent COVID-19. CDR3s include the opening cysteine and the closing phenylalanine or tryptophan. D genes are given only for firm matches. Rows give clone size only sometimes, using once, few, many, or a class for an expanded clone.

V gene,clone size,J gene,D gene,CDR3 DNA,CDR3 protein
TRBV7-9,NA,TRBJ2-5,NA,TGTGCCAGCAGCTTAGCACTCGAGACCCAGTACTTC,CASSLALETQYF
TRBV3-1/TRBV3-2,few,TRBJ1-1,NA,TGTGCCAGCAGCCAAGATCGGTCGGGTTTGCGGGCTTTCTTT,CASSQDRSGLRAFF
TRBV27,many,TRBJ1-5,NA,TGTGCCAGCGGGACATATAGGGCTCGCAATCAGCCCCAGCATTTT,CASGTYRARNQPQHF
TRBV7-3,NA,TRBJ1-1,TRBD1,TGTGCCAGCAGCTTAACAGCAGGGGGCACTGAAGCTTTCTTT,CASSLTAGGTEAFF
TRBV3-1/TRBV3-2,NA,TRBJ1-6,NA,TGTGCCAGCAGCCAAGGACACGAGGACAGACCGGTACCCCTCCACTTT,CASSQGHEDRPVPLHF
TRBV5-4,NA,TRBJ2-2,TRBD2,TGTGCCAGCAGCTGGCCCCCTAGCGGGGGGGCCACCAGGGAGCTGTTTTTT,CASSWPPSGGATRELFF
TRBV3-1/TRBV3-2,NA,TRBJ2-1,NA,TGTGCCAGCAGCCCCTCTTTTGGGGGGTATGAGCAGTTCTTC,CASSPSFGGYEQFF
TRBV28,NA,TRBJ1-5,TRBD1,TGTGCCAGCAGTTTGTCCTGGACAGGGAATCAGCCCCAGCATTTT,CASSLSWTGNQPQHF
TRBV3-1/TRBV3-2,NA,TRBJ2-1,NA,TGTGCCAGCAGCCAAGAGGGGCTAACGAATGAGCAGTTCTTC,CASSQEGLTNEQFF
TRBV25-1,NA,TRBJ1-1,NA,TGTGCCAGCAGTGAACAGGAGGCGACTGAAGCTTTCTTT,CASSEQEATEAFF
TRBV19,NA,TRBJ1-2,TRBD1,TGTGCCAGTAGTATTGTTTGGGACAGCTATGGCTACACCTTC,CASSIVWDSYGYTF
TRBV6-6,NA,TRBJ2-3,NA,TGTGCCAGCAGCGCCACAGGTGGCACAGATACGCAGTATTTT,CASSATGGTDTQYF
TRBV5-6,NA,TRBJ2-7,TRBD2,TGTGCCAGCAGCTTGTGTTTTTATGGACGGGGGGACCACGAGCAGTACTTC,CASSLCFYGRGDHEQYF
TRBV6-1,NA,TRBJ1-4,NA,TGTGCCAGCAGTGAGGTGGGGAGTGAAAAACTGTTTTTT,CASSEVGSEKLFF
TRBV3-1/TRBV3-2,NA,TRBJ2-5,NA,TGTGCCAGCAGCCAAAGAGAGGGGGTAAAGACCCAGTACTTC,CASSQREGVKTQYF
TRBV7-8,NA,TRBJ2-2,NA,TGTGCCAGCAGCTTATTGGCAGGGGACGGGTTCGGGGAGCTGTTTTTT,CASSLLAGDGFGELFF
TRBV6-5,once,TRBJ1-2,NA,TGTGCCAGCAGATACACTGACATTGGCGGCTACACCTTC,CASRYTDIGGYTF
TRBV7-2,NA,TRBJ1-1,TRBD1,TGTGCCAGCAGCTACCCGCTGGGACAGGGGAACACTGAAGCTTTCTTT,CASSYPLGQGNTEAFF
TRBV5-4,NA,TRBJ2-7,NA,TGTGCCAGCAGCTTCGGAGGCGGAGACACGGAAGGGAGCGAGCAGTACTTC,CASSFGGGDTEGSEQYF
TRBV21-1,NA,TRBJ1-4,NA,TGTGCCAGCAGCATGGACCCCCGGGACAGCGAGTTTTTT,CASSMDPRDSEFF
TRBV11-3,once,TRBJ2-1,TRBD2,TGTGCCAGCAGCCACAGGACTAGCGGGGGTGTCAATGAGCAGTTCTTC,CASSHRTSGGVNEQFF
TRBV6-4,NA,TRBJ1-1,NA,TGTGCCAGCAGTCAGGGGATGAACACTGAAGCTTTCTTT,CASSQGMNTEAFF
TRBV6-5,NA,TRBJ1-2,TRBD1,TGTGCCAGCAGCGTCAGGGGGCACAATGGCTACACCTTC,CASSVRGHNGYTF
TRBV6-5,NA,TRBJ1-5,NA,TGTGCCAGCAGGACAGGCCCCTACCAGCCCCAGCATTTT,CASRTGPYQPQHF
TRBV7-8,NA,TRBJ2-1,TRBD1,TGTGCCAGCAGCACCAATTGGGGACAGGGCTCCTACAATGAGCAGTTCTTC,CASSTNWGQGSYNEQFF
TRBV6-5,NA,TRBJ1-3,NA,TGTGCCAGCAGTTACTCGTCAGGGTATAATGGAAACACCATATATTTT,CASSYSSGYNGNTIYF
TRBV11-2,NA,TRBJ1-1,NA,TGTGCCAGCAGCCTACAGGGATACACTGAAGCTTTCTTT,CASSLQGYTEAFF
TRBV7-6,NA,TRBJ1-1,TRBD1,TGTGCCAGCAGTCCTGGTAGTGACAGGGTAATCCCCACTGAAGCTTTCTTT,CASSPGSDRVIPTEAFF
TRBV7-2,NA,TRBJ2-7,NA,TGTGCCAGCAGCCCAGTGGGCACTAGTGGTTACGAGCAGTACTTC,CASSPVGTSGYEQYF
TRBV7-9,few,TRBJ1-4,NA,TGTGCCAGCAGCTTAGCCGGGGGTAATGAAAAACTGTTTTTT,CASSLAGGNEKLFF
TRBV12-3/TRBV12-4,once,TRBJ2-7,NA,TGTGCCAGCAGTCCTACAGATTACGAGCAGTACTTC,CASSPTDYEQYF
TRBV29-1,NA,TRBJ1-2,TRBD1,TGCAGCGCTAGGACAGGGGAGAACTATGGCTACACCTTC,CSARTGENYGYTF
TRBV6-5,few,TRBJ1-2,TRBD1,TGTGCCAGCAGCCCCTTTACAGGGGGCGGTGATGGCTACACCTTC,CASSPFTGGGDGYTF
TRBV29-1,NA,TRBJ1-1,NA,TGCAGCGTTGACCCCAGTGGTCTCACTGAAGCTTTCTTT,CSVDPSGLTEAFF
TRBV7-9,NA,TRBJ1-2,NA,TGTGCCAGCAGCTTAGGATACGCCGGACATAACTATGGCTACACCTTC,CASSLGYAGHNYGYTF
TRBV7-9,NA,TRBJ2-1,NA,TGTGCCAGCAGCTCAGACAGGCCAGGATACAATGAGCAGTTCTTC,CASSSDRPGYNEQFF
TRBV6-5,once,TRBJ1-3,TRBD1,TGTGCCAGCAGCGGTACAGGGGGGTCTGGAAACACCATATATTTT,CASSGTGGSGNTIYF
TRBV7-6,once,TRBJ1-3,TRBD1,TGTGCCAGCAGCACAGGGGTTGGAAACACCATATATTTT,CASSTGVGNTIYF
TRBV5-1,NA,TRBJ1-6,NA,TGCGCCAGCAGCTTGGAGGACGGACTAACCTATAATTCACCCCTCCACTTT,CASSLEDGLTYNSPLHF
TRBV5-1,NA,TRBJ2-3,NA,TGCGCCAGCAGCTTGGGAGGTGTCAGCACAGATACGCAGTATTTT,CASSLGGVSTDTQYF
TRBV2,once,TRBJ1-2,NA,TGTGCCAGCAGTTACCGCCTCGGAGAGGGCTACACCTTC,CASSYRLGEGYTF
TRBV18,NA,TRBJ1-2,TRBD1,TGTGCCAGCTCACCACAGGGGGCAAAGTTTGAAGGCTACACCTTC,CASSPQGAKFEGYTF
TRBV5-6,once,TRBJ2-1,NA,TGTGCCAGCAGCCTAGGAGACAATGAGCAGTTCTTC,CASSLGDNEQFF
TRBV7-9,once,TRBJ2-3,NA,TGTGCCAGCAGCTTCAGCGGCACAGATACGCAGTATTTT,CASSFSGTDTQYF
TRBV6-1,NA,TRBJ2-5,TRBD2,TGTGCCAGCAGTGAGGGATTACTAGCGGGGACGTGGGAGACCCAGTACTTC,CASSEGLLAGTWETQYF
TRBV7-9,NA,TRBJ1-1,TRBD1,TGTGCCAGCAGCAAGACAGGGAGGAAAGTCACTGAAGCTTTCTTT,CASSKTGRKVTEAFF
TRBV7-9,NA,TRBJ2-7,TRBD1,TGTGCCAGCAGCCTCGGGGACAGATCCTACGAGCAGTACTTC,CASSLGDRSYEQYF
TRBV5-6,once,TRBJ2-5,TRBD2,TGTGCCAGCAGCCCCATTGGGACTAATCAAGAGACCCAGTACTTC,CASSPIGTNQETQYF
TRBV6-1,NA,TRBJ1-5,NA,TGTGCCAGCAGTGAATTGTTAGGGGATCAGCCCCAGCATTTT,CASSELLGDQPQHF
TRBV29-1,NA,TRBJ2-7,NA,TGCAGCGTCTGGGACTCAGGCGAGCAGTACTTC,CSVWDSGEQYF